This is a list of T cell receptor beta chains from one sample in a study of cytomegalovirus exposure and HLA in healthy donors. Using immunoSEQ multiplex PCR, the repertoire was profiled, and TCRdb retains in-frame clones only, with some absent. The profile covers under 150,000 clones, with about 73% appearing a single time and approximately 2.9% taken by the ten largest. Input material: PBMCs. The receptor set was obtained from a human donor in good health. Each CDR3 is given with its conserved first and last residue. A D gene is named only where the DNA matches it firmly. Size is stated for part of the rows, as once, few or many counts, or as a class when the clone is expanded.

cdr3_length	clone_size	v_call	d_call	j_call	cdr3_nt	cdr3_aa
16	NA	TRBV7-6	NA	TRBJ1-1	TGTGCCAGCAGCCAAGGGCCTAGAGGGCTGAACACTGAAGCTTTCTTT	CASSQGPRGLNTEAFF
16	once	TRBV11-2	TRBD2	TRBJ2-1	TGTGCCAGCAGCTTACTAGCGGGGAGCTCCTACAATGAGCAGTTCTTC	CASSLLAGSSYNEQFF
16	NA	TRBV28	NA	TRBJ2-6	TGTGCCAGCAGTTTATTGCGGGGGCTCGGGGCCAACGTCCTGACTTTC	CASSLLRGLGANVLTF
15	NA	TRBV28	TRBD1	TRBJ2-7	TGTGCCAGCCGAATAGTGGACAGGGGCTCCTACGAGCAGTACTTC	CASRIVDRGSYEQYF
14	NA	TRBV2	NA	TRBJ1-2	TGTGCCAGCAGTGTGTGGAGGGGATCCTATGGCTACACCTTC	CASSVWRGSYGYTF
15	NA	TRBV7-9	NA	TRBJ1-2	TGTTCCAGCAGCTCAAGAAACAGGGTTGGGCATGGCTACACCTTC	CSSSSRNRVGHGYTF
19	NA	TRBV15	TRBD2	TRBJ2-1	TGTGCCACCAGCAGGGCGGATTGGGCTAGCGGGGGCCTGGGGAATGAGCAGTTCTTC	CATSRADWASGGLGNEQFF
15	NA	TRBV5-4	NA	TRBJ2-1	TGTGCCAGCAGCTTGGAAGCCCACCCCCAGGTGAGGCAGTTCTTC	CASSLEAHPQVRQFF
16	NA	TRBV7-3	NA	TRBJ2-1	TGTGCCAGCAGCTTCGAGGGATTTGGCTCCTACAATGAGCAGTTCTTC	CASSFEGFGSYNEQFF
15	NA	TRBV19	NA	TRBJ2-1	TGTGCCAGTAGTATTATGGGGGGCTCCTACAATGAGCAGTTCTTC	CASSIMGGSYNEQFF
14	NA	TRBV7-3	TRBD1	TRBJ2-3	TGTGCCAGCAGCTTGACAGGGGTGGCAGATACGCAGTATTTT	CASSLTGVADTQYF
14	few	TRBV6-1	TRBD2	TRBJ2-5	TGTGCCAGCAGACTAGCGGGGGGAGGCGAGACCCAGTACTTC	CASRLAGGGETQYF
15	NA	TRBV28	NA	TRBJ2-2	TGTGCCAGCAGCGAGGTGGGGGCGGGCACCGGGGAGCTGTTTTTT	CASSEVGAGTGELFF
15	NA	TRBV7-8	TRBD2	TRBJ2-1	TGTGCCAGCAGAACAACTAGCGGCCATTACAATGAGCAGTTCTTC	CASRTTSGHYNEQFF